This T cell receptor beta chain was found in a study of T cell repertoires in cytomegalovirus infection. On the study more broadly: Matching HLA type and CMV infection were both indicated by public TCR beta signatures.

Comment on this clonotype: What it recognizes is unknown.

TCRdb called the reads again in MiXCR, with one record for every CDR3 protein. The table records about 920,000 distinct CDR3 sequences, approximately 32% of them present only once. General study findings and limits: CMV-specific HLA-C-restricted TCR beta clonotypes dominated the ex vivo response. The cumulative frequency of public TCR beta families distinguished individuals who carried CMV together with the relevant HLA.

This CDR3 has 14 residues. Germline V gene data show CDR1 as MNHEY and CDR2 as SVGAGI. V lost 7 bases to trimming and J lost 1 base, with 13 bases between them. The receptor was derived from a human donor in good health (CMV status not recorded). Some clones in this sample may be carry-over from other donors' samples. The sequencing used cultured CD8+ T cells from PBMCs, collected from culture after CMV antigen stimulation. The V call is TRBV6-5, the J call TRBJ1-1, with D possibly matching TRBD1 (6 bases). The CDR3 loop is CASTMGGPNTEAFF. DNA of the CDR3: TGTGCCAGCACTATGGGGGGCCCGAACACTGAAGCTTTCTTT.